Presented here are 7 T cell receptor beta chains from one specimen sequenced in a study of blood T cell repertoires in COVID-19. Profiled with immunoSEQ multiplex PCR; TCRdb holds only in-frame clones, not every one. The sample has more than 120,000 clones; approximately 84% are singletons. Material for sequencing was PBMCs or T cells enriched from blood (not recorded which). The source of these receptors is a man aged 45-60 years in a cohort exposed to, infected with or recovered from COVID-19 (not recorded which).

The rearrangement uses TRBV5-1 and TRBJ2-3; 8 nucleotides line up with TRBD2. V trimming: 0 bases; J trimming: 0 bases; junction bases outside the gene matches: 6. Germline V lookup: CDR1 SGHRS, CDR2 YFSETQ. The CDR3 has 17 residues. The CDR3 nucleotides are TGCGCCAGCAGCTTGGGTCTAGCGGGCAAAAGCACAGATACGCAGTATTTT. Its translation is CASSLGLAGKSTDTQYF. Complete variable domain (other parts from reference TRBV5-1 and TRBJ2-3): KAGVTQTPRYLIKTRGQQVTLSCSPISGHRSVSWYQQTPGQGLQFLFEYFSETQRNKGNFPGRFSGRQFSNSRSEMNVSTLELGDSALYLCASSLGLAGKSTDTQYFGPGTRLTVL.

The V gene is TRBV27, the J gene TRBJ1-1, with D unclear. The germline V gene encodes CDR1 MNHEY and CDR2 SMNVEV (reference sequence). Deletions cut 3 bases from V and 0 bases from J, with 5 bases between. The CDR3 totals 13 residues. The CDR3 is CASSFGLNTEAFF. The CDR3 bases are TGTGCCAGCAGTTTTGGCCTGAACACTGAAGCTTTCTTT.

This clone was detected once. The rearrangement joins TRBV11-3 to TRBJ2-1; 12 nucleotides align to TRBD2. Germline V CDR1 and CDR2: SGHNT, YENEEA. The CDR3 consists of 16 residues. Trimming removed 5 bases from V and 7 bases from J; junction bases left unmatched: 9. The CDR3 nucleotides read TGTGCCAGCAGCCTAGCGGGAGGGCCCGTGGGGAATGAGCAGTTCTTC. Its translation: CASSLAGGPVGNEQFF.

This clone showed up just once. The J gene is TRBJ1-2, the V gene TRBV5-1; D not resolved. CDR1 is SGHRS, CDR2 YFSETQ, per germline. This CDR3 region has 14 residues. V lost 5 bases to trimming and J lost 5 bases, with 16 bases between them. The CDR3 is CASRSGEGRYGYTF. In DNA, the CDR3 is TGCGCCAGCAGATCCGGGGAGGGCCGTTATGGCTACACCTTC.

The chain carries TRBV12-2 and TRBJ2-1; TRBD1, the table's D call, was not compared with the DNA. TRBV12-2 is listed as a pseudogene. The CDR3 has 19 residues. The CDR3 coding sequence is TGTGCAAGTCGCTTAGGGTCCGCACCGGAGGACAGGGATACGGGTGAGCAGTTCTTC. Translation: CASRLGSAPEDRDTGEQFF.

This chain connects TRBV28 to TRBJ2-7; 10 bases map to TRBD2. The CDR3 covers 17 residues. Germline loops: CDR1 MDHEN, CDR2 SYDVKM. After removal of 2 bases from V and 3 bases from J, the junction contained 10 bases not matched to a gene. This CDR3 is CASSLRLAGVIFYEQYF. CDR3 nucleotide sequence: TGTGCCAGCAGTTTAAGGCTAGCGGGAGTCATTTTCTACGAGCAGTACTTC. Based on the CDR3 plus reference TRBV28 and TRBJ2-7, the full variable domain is DVKVTQSSRYLVKRTGEKVFLECVQDMDHENMFWYRQDPGLGLRLIYFSYDVKMKEKGDIPEGYSVSREKKERFSLILESASTNQTSMYLCASSLRLAGVIFYEQYFGPGTRLTVT.

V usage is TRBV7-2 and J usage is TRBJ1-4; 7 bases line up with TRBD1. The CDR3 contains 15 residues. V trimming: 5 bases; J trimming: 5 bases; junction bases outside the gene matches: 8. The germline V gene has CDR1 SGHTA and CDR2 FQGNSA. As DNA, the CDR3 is TGTGCCAGCAGCGGAGGAGGGACAGCGAATGAAAAACTGTTTTTT. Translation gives CASSGGGTANEKLFF.